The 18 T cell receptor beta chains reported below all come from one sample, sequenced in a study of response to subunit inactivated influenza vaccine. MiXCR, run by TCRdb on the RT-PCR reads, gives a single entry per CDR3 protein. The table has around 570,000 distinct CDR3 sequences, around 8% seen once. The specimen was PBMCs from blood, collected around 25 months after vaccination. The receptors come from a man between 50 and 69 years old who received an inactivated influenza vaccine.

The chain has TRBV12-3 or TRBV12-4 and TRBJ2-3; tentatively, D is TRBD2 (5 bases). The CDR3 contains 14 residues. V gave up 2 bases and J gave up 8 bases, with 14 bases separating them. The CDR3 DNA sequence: TGTGCCAGCAGTTTACTAGCAGTCGAAAGTACGCAGTATTTT. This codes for CASSLLAVESTQYF.

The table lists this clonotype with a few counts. As DNA, the CDR3 is TGCGCCAGCAGCTTGGAGGGGGGCCACAATGAGCAGTTCTTC. This codes for CASSLEGGHNEQFF. The chain joins TRBV5-1 to TRBJ2-1; the D gene could be TRBD1 or TRBD2 (6 bases each). The CDR3 loop spans 14 amino acids. Germline V gene sequence: CDR1 SGHRS, CDR2 YFSETQ. Trimming cost V 0 bases and J 5 bases, with 9 bases left between them.

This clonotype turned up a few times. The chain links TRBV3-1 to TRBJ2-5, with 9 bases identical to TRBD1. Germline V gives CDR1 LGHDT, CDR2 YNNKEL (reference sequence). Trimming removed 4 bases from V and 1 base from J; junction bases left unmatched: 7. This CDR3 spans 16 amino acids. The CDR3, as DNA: TGTGCCAGCAGCCCGACCCCGGGACAGGGCCAAGAGACCCAGTACTTC. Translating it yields CASSPTPGQGQETQYF.

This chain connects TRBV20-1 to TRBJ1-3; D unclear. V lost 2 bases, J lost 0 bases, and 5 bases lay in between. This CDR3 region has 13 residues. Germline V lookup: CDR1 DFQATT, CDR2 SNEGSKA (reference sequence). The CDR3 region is CSARSSSGNTIYF. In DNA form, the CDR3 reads TGCAGTGCTAGATCCAGCTCTGGAAACACCATATATTTT.

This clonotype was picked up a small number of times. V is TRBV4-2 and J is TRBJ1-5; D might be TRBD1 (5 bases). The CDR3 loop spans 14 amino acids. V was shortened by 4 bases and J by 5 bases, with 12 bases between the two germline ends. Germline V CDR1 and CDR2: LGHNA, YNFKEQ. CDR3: CASSPGPADQPQHF. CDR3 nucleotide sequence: TGTGCCAGCAGCCCGGGACCCGCCGATCAGCCCCAGCATTTT.

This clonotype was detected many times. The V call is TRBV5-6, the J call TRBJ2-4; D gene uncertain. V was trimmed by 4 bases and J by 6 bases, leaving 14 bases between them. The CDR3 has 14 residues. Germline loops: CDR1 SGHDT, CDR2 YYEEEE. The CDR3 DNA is TGTGCCAGCAGCCCGCCCGGAACCCTAAACATTCAGTACTTC. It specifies CASSPPGTLNIQYF.

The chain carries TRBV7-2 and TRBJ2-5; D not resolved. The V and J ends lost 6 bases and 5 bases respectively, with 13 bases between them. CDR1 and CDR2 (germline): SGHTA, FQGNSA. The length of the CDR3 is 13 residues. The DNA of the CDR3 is TGTGCCAGCAGTTTTACGTTGTTGGAGACCCAGTACTTC. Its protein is CASSFTLLETQYF. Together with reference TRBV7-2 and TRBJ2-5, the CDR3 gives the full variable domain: GAGVSQSPSNKVTEKGKDVELRCDPISGHTALYWYRQSLGQGLEFLIYFQGNSAPDKSGLPSDRFSAERTGGSVSTLTIQRTQQEDSAVYLCASSFTLLETQYFGPGTRLLVL.

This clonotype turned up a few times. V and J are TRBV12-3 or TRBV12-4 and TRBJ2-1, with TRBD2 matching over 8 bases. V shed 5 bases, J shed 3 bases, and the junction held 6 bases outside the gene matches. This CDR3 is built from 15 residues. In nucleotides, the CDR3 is TGTGCCAGCAGTCGTAGCGGGGCGGGCTACAATGAGCAGTTCTTC. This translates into CASSRSGAGYNEQFF.

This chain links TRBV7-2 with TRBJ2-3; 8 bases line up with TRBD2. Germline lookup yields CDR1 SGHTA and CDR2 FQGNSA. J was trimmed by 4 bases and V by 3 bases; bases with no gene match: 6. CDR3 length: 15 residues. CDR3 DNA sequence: TGTGCCAGCAGCTTCCTAGGACTAGCTGCAGATACGCAGTATTTT. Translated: CASSFLGLAADTQYF.

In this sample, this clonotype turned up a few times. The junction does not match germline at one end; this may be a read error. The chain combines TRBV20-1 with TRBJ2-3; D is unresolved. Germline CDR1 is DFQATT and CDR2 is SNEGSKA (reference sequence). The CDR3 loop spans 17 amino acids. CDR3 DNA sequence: TGCTGTGCTAGTCCTATCGGGCCCCACTCTAGCACAGATACGCAGTATTTT. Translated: CCASPIGPHSSTDTQYF.

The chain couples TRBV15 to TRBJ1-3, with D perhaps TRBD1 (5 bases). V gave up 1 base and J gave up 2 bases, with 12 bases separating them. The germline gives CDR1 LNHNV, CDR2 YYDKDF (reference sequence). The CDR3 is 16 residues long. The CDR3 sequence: CATSRGTGAAGNTIYF. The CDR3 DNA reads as TGTGCCACCAGCAGAGGAACAGGAGCCGCTGGAAACACCATATATTTT.

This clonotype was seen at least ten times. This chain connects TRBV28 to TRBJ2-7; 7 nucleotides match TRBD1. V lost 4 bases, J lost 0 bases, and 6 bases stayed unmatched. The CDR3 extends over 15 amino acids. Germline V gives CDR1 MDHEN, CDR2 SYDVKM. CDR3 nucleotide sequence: TGTGCCAGCAGTTACAGGGGCCTAAGCTCCTACGAGCAGTACTTC. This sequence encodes CASSYRGLSSYEQYF.

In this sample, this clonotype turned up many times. The CDR3 sequence is CSVVTQGGYGYTF. CDR3 nucleotide sequence: TGCAGCGTAGTTACACAGGGGGGCTATGGCTACACCTTC. V and J are TRBV29-1 and TRBJ1-2; 8 bases match TRBD1. Germline CDR1 is SQVTM and CDR2 is ANQGSEA. The length of the CDR3 is 13 residues. Trimming at V came to 6 bases and at J to 4 bases, leaving 7 bases not matched to a gene.

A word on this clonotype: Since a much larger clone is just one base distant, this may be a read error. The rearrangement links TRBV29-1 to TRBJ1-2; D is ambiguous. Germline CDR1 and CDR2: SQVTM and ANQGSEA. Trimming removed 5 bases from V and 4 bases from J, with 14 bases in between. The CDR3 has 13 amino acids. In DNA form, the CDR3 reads TGCAGCGTTAAGAAAGGACGGAGCTATGGCTACACCTTC. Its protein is CSVKKGRSYGYTF. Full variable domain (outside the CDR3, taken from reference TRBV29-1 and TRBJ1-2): SAVISQKPSRDICQRGTSLTIQCQVDSQVTMMFWYRQQPGQSLTLIATANQGSEATYESGFVIDKFPISRPNLTFSTLTVSNMSPEDSSIYLCSVKKGRSYGYTFGSGTRLTVV.

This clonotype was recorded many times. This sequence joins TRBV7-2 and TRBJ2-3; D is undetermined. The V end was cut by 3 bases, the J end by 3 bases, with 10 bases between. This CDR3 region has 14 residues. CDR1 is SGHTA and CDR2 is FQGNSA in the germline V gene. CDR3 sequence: CASSFMGLTDTQYF. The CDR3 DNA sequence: TGTGCCAGCAGCTTTATGGGGTTAACAGATACGCAGTATTTT.

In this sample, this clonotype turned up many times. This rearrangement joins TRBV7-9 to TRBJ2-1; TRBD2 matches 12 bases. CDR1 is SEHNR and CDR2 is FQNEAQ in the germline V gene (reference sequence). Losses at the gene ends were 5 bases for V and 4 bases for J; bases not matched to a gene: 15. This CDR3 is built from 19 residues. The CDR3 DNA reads TGTGCCAGCAGCGAGACCGGGACTAGCGGGCAGTCCCTATACAATGAGCAGTTCTTC. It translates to CASSETGTSGQSLYNEQFF.

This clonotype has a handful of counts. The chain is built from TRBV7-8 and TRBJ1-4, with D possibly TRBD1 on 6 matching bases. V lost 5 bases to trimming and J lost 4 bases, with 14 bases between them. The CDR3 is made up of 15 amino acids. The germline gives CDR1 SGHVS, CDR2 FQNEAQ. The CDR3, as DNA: TGTGCCAGCAGCCCTGACGGGGGGCGTAATGAAAAACTGTTTTTT. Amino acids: CASSPDGGRNEKLFF.

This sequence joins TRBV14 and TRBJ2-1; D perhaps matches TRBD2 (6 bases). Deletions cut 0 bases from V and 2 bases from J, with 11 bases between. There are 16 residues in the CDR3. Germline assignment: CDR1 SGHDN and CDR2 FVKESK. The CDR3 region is CASSQDLGLTYNEQFF. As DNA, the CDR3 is TGTGCCAGCAGCCAAGATCTGGGACTTACCTACAATGAGCAGTTCTTC.